The clone carrying this T cell receptor (beta chain) was seen repeatedly, ten times or more. Antigen unknown. This sample is drawn from a study of CD8+CD57+ T cells in acquired aplastic anemia. Background on the study: Sorting CD4+ and CD8+ cells gave DNA averaging about 3.3 ug. The study obtained roughly 10 million reads on average for CD4+ cells from healthy donors.

Study outcomes and limitations: Between the patient and control groups, CD8+ Simpson's diversity did not differ significantly. The number of CD8+ CDR3 sequences shared by patients and controls was approximately 30.

The V end was cut by 4 bases, the J end by 7 bases, with 18 bases between. CDR3 length: 15 amino acids. Germline assignment: CDR1 SGHRS and CDR2 YFSETQ. TCR beta VDJ combinations and CDR3 sequences were profiled from genomic DNA. TCRdb itself ran the reads through MiXCR, one entry per CDR3 protein. This sample has about 190,000 distinct CDR3 sequences, with roughly half found just once. This chain links TRBV5-1 with TRBJ2-1; weak D call: TRBD1 (5 bases). Sequenced sample: sorted CD4+, CD8+, or CD8+CD57+ T cells (not recorded which) from PBMCs. The receptor comes from a human donor in good health, serving as a control. CDR3 coding DNA: TGCGCCAGCAGCCCGGTGGGGCCGCGCCTGAATGAGCAGTTCTTC. Its protein product is CASSPVGPRLNEQFF.